This T cell receptor (beta chain) is drawn from a study of T cell changes during pregnancy in multiple sclerosis. Measured with immunoSEQ multiplex PCR; TCRdb has only the in-frame clones, and not every one. Among around 80,000 clones listed, roughly 94% were seen once. With V trimmed by 8 bases and J by 1 base, 10 bases remained unmatched. This CDR3 is built from 16 residues. Germline V gene sequence: CDR1 SNHLY, CDR2 FYNNEI. J is TRBJ1-3 and V is TRBV2, with 8 bases aligning to TRBD1. Sequenced here: peripheral blood, sampled before pregnancy. This clonotype originated in a female donor with multiple sclerosis, enrolled in a pregnancy study. CDR3 nucleotides: TGTGCCAGCTCCGAAGGGCAGGGGGCTTCTGGAAACACCATATATTTT. Translating it yields CASSEGQGASGNTIYF.